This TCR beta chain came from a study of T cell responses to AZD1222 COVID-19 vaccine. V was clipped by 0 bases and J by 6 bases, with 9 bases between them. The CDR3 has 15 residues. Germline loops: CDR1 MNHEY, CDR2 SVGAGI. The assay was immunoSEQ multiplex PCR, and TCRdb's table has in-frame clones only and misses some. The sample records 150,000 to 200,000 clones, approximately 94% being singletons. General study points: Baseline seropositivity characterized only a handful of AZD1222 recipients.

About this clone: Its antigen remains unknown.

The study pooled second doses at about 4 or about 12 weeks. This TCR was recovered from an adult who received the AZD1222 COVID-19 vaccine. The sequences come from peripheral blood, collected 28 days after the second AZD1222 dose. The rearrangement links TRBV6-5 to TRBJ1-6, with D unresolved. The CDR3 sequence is CASSYSTVANSPLHF. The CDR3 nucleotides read TGTGCCAGCAGTTACTCCACAGTTGCTAATTCACCCCTCCACTTT.